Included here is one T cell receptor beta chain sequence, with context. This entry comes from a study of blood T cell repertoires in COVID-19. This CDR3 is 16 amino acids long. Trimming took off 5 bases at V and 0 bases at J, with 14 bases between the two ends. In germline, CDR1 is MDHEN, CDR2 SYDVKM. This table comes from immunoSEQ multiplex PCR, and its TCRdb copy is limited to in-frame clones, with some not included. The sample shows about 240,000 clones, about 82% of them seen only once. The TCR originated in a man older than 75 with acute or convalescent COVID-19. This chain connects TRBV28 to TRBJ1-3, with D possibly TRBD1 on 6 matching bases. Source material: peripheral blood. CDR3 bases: TGTGCCAGCAGTCCGTACAGGGTACTCTCTGGAAACACCATATATTTT. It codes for CASSPYRVLSGNTIYF.